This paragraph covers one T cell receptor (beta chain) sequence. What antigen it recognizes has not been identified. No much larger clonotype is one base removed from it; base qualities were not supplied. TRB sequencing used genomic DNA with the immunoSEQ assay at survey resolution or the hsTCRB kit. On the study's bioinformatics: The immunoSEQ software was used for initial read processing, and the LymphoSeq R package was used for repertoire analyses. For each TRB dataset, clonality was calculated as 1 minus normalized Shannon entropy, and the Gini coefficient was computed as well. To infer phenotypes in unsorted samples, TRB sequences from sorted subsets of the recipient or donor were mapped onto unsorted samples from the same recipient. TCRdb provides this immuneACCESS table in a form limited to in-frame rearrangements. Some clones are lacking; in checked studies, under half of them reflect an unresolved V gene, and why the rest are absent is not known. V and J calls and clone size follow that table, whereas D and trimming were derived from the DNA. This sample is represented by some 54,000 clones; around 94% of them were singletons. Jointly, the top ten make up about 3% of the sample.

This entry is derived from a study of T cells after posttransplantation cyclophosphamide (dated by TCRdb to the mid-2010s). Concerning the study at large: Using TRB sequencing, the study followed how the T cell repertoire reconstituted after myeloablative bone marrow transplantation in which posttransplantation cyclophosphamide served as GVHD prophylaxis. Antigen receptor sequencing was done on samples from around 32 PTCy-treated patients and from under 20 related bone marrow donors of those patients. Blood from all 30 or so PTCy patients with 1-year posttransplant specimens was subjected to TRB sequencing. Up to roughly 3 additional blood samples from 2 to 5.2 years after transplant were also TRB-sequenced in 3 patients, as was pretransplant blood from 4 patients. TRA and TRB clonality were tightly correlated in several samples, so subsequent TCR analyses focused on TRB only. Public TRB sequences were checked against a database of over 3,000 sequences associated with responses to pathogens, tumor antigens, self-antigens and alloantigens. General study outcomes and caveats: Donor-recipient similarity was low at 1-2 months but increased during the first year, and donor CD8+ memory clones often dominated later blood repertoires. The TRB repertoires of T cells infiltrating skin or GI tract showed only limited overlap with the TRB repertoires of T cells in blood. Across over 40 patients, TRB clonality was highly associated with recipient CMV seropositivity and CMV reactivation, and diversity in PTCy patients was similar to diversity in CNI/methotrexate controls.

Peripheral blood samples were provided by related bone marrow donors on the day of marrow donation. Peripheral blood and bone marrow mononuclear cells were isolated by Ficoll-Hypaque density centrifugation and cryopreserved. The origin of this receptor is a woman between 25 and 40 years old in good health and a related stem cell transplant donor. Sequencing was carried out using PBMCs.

The CDR3 region reads CASRAGREKLFF. In nucleotides, the sequence is TGTGCCAGCAGAGCCGGGAGGGAAAAACTGTTTTTT. Rearrangement joined TRBV2 to TRBJ1-4; the D gene cannot be resolved reliably. The V end loses 6 bases and the J end loses 8 bases, and a stretch of 10 bases separates them. The cysteine opens and the phenylalanine closes a CDR3 of 12 amino acids. The retained sequence is limited to the CDR3, 36 bases, with the frame set at the first base. CDR1 and CDR2 (SNHLY, FYNNEI) derive from the germline V gene.